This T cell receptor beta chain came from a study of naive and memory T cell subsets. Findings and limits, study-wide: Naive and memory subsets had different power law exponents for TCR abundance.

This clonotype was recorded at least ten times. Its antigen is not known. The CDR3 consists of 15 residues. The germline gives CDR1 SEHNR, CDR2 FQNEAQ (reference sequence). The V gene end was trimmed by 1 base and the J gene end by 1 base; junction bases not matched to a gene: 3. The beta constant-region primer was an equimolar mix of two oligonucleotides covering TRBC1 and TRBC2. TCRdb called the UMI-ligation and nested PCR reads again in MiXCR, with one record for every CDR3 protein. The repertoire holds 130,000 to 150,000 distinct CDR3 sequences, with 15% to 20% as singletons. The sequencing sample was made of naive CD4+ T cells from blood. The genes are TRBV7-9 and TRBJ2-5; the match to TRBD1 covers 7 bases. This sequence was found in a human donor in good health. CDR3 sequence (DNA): TGTGCCAGCAGCTTAGAGGGGACAGCCCAAGAGACCCAGTACTTC. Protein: CASSLEGTAQETQYF.